These 18 T cell receptor beta chains came from one sample sequenced in a study of blood T cells in healthy people across ages. Through a sample-barcoded 5' primer and a J-beta primer mix, a second PCR was run for about 7 to 12 cycles. TCRdb passed the 5' RACE reads through MiXCR, listing each CDR3 protein once. Altogether over 1,200,000 distinct CDR3 sequences are present, 55% to 75% being singletons, with the ten largest covering 6.5% to 8%. Source material: blood. The receptors were sampled from a man aged 18-30 years in good health.

A remark on this clonotype: The germline gene is not matched at one end of the junction; a read error may be the cause. The chain joins TRBV4-2 to TRBJ1-2; D uncertain. Looked up from germline, CDR1 is LGHNA and CDR2 is YNFKEQ. This CDR3 comprises 14 residues. The CDR3 nucleotides are TGTGCCAGCAGCCTTCAACAAGGGCCGGATGGCTGCACCTTC. This translates into CASSLQQGPDGCTF.

The chain recombines TRBV4-1 with TRBJ2-6; D unclear. The V gene's germline CDR1 is MGHRA and CDR2 YSYEKL. The V gene lost 4 bases and the J gene lost 5 bases, with 27 bases spanning the gap. The length of the CDR3 is 20 residues. As DNA, the CDR3 is TGCGCCAGCAGCCCTTTCTGGGCGGCCCCGGTGGTTGTTTGGGCCAACGTCCTGACTTTC. Its translation is CASSPFWAAPVVVWANVLTF.

This clonotype has only one observation. The chain joins TRBV7-6 to TRBJ2-3, with TRBD1 as a possible D gene (6 bases). Trimming shortened V by 1 base and J by 11 bases, and 22 bases separated the two germline ends. Germline CDR1 SGHVS, CDR2 FNYEAQ. The CDR3 length is 16 residues. The CDR3 spells CASSLGSGDQARKQYF. The CDR3 DNA is TGTGCCAGCAGCTTAGGTTCAGGGGACCAAGCTCGAAAGCAGTATTTT.

The J gene is TRBJ2-4, the V gene TRBV25-1, with D perhaps matching TRBD1 or TRBD2 (6 bases each). Germline CDR1 and CDR2: MGHDK and SYGVNS. The length of the CDR3 is 15 residues. The ends were cut back, 3 bases at V and 4 bases at J, with 13 bases in the middle. CDR3: CASSEADSGKNIQYF. The CDR3 nucleotides are TGTGCCAGCAGTGAGGCGGACAGCGGGAAAAACATTCAGTACTTC.

This clonotype was counted only a few times. J is TRBJ2-7 and V is TRBV29-1; 7 bases fit TRBD1. In germline, CDR1 is SQVTM, CDR2 ANQGSEA. This CDR3 has 14 residues. J gave up 1 base and V 4 bases, and 7 bases lay outside the gene matches. CDR3 sequence reads: CSVGGTASSYEQYF. CDR3 DNA: TGCAGCGTTGGTGGGACAGCATCTTCCTACGAGCAGTACTTC.

This clonotype was observed a handful of times. The chain links TRBV29-1 to TRBJ2-7; D may be TRBD1 (6 bases). CDR1 and CDR2 (germline): SQVTM, ANQGSEA. The CDR3 contains 12 residues. V lost 7 bases, J lost 2 bases, and 12 bases lay in between. In DNA form, the CDR3 reads TGCAGCGACACCGGGACACCCTACGAGCAGTACTTC. Its protein is CSDTGTPYEQYF.

The chain is built from TRBV11-2 and TRBJ2-3, with D uncertain. Germline V CDR1 and CDR2: SGHAT, FQNNGV. CDR3 length: 16 residues. V was trimmed by 3 bases and J by 2 bases, leaving 15 bases between them. CDR3 in DNA: TGTGCCAGCAGCTTTTTAGCTTCGCCGACCACAGATACGCAGTATTTT. It is translated as CASSFLASPTTDTQYF. Combining the CDR3 with reference TRBV11-2 and TRBJ2-3 gives the whole variable domain EAGVAQSPRYKIIEKRQSVAFWCNPISGHATLYWYQQILGQGPKLLIQFQNNGVVDDSQLPKDRFSAERLKGVDSTLKIQPAKLEDSAVYLCASSFLASPTTDTQYFGPGTRLTVL.

This chain connects TRBV12-3 or TRBV12-4 to TRBJ2-7; 7 bases map to TRBD2. The CDR3 has 17 residues. V lost 1 base, J lost 4 bases, and 13 bases stayed unmatched. CDR3 sequence reads: CASSLGGRQLQGYEQYF. CDR3 in DNA: TGTGCCAGCAGTTTAGGCGGGAGACAACTTCAGGGATACGAGCAGTACTTC.

This chain connects TRBV12-3 or TRBV12-4 to TRBJ1-2; 7 bases map to TRBD1. The CDR3 loop spans 16 amino acids. With 5 bases clipped from V and 4 bases from J, the junction kept 13 bases outside the gene matches. The DNA for the CDR3 is TGTGCCAGCAGTACCTGGGGACAGCGCCCTATCTATGGCTACACCTTC. This encodes CASSTWGQRPIYGYTF.

V gene TRBV4-1 combines with J gene TRBJ2-1; D could derive from TRBD1 or TRBD2 (5 bases each). V was cut by 1 base and J by 8 bases, with 15 bases left in between. CDR1 MGHRA and CDR2 YSYEKL come from the germline V gene. The CDR3 loop spans 15 amino acids. The CDR3 DNA reads as TGCGCCAGCAGCCAAGGAAGGGCTCGGGGCGATGAGCAGTTCTTC. The encoded protein is CASSQGRARGDEQFF.

This chain uses TRBV11-2 with TRBJ2-3, with D uncertain. The CDR3 contains 16 residues. Trimming stripped 1 base from V and 3 bases from J, with 14 bases between. Per the germline V gene, CDR1 is SGHAT and CDR2 is FQNNGV. The CDR3 coding sequence is TGTGCCAGCAGCTTAGGTTTGGCCACGCTGACAGATACGCAGTATTTT. Its protein is CASSLGLATLTDTQYF. Using reference TRBV11-2 and TRBJ2-3 for the parts outside the CDR3, the full variable domain is EAGVAQSPRYKIIEKRQSVAFWCNPISGHATLYWYQQILGQGPKLLIQFQNNGVVDDSQLPKDRFSAERLKGVDSTLKIQPAKLEDSAVYLCASSLGLATLTDTQYFGPGTRLTVL.

The chain has TRBV12-3 or TRBV12-4 and TRBJ2-7, with 7 bases fitting TRBD2. This CDR3 comprises 13 residues. Trimming removed 5 bases from V and 6 bases from J; junction bases left unmatched: 7. The DNA for the CDR3 is TGTGCCAGCAGTCCCGGGAGGCCGAGCGAGCAGTACTTC. Encoded protein: CASSPGRPSEQYF.

This clonotype appeared a few times. J is TRBJ2-5 and V is TRBV27; no clear D. The CDR3 covers 13 residues. V lost 3 bases and J 1 base, leaving 6 bases between the germline ends. Germline V gives CDR1 MNHEY, CDR2 SMNVEV (reference sequence). CDR3 DNA: TGTGCCAGCAGTTTTCACGGCCAAGAGACCCAGTACTTC. Protein product: CASSFHGQETQYF.

This clonotype was detected only a few times. V usage is TRBV6-5 and J usage is TRBJ1-6, with a weak D call TRBD1 (5 bases). CDR3 length: 11 amino acids. The V end lost 4 bases, the J end lost 15 bases, and 10 bases lay between the germline ends. The V gene's germline CDR1 is MNHEY and CDR2 SVGAGI. CDR3 amino acids: CASSSTGRLHF. The CDR3 bases are TGTGCCAGCAGTTCAACAGGACGCCTCCACTTT.

This chain uses TRBV12-3 or TRBV12-4 with TRBJ1-6, with 12 bases identical to TRBD1. The CDR3 sequence is 20 residues long. Unmatched junction bases numbered 14, after V lost 1 base and J lost 7 bases. CDR3 protein: CASSLGLGTGGASVNSPLHF. CDR3 nucleotides: TGTGCCAGCAGTTTAGGGCTCGGGACAGGGGGCGCGAGCGTGAATTCACCCCTCCACTTT.

This clonotype was observed a handful of times. J is TRBJ2-1 and V is TRBV27; 7 nucleotides match TRBD2. CDR1 is MNHEY, CDR2 SMNVEV, per germline (reference sequence). J gave up 6 bases and V 3 bases, and 11 bases lay outside the gene matches. The CDR3 consists of 16 residues. In DNA, the CDR3 is TGTGCCAGCAGTTTGGGGGGGTTGCTCCTACCCAATGAGCAGTTCTTC. The encoded protein is CASSLGGLLLPNEQFF.

The chain has TRBV5-6 and TRBJ2-1; TRBD2 aligns across 7 bases. CDR3 length equals 15 residues. J gave up 13 bases and V 1 base, and 14 bases lay outside the gene matches. Looked up from germline, CDR1 is SGHDT and CDR2 is YYEEEE. CDR3 loop: CASSLYTSDLRGQFF. CDR3 DNA: TGTGCCAGCAGCTTGTACACTAGCGACCTAAGGGGACAGTTCTTC.

There are a few counts of this clonotype. The chain uses TRBV5-6 and TRBJ1-1, with a weak D call TRBD1 (6 bases). Trimming took 4 bases from V and 0 from J, leaving 13 bases between them. Germline V gene sequence: CDR1 SGHDT, CDR2 YYEEEE. This CDR3 contains 15 residues. The CDR3 reads CASSPPQGMNTEAFF. The CDR3 DNA reads TGTGCCAGCAGCCCCCCGCAGGGGATGAACACTGAAGCTTTCTTT.